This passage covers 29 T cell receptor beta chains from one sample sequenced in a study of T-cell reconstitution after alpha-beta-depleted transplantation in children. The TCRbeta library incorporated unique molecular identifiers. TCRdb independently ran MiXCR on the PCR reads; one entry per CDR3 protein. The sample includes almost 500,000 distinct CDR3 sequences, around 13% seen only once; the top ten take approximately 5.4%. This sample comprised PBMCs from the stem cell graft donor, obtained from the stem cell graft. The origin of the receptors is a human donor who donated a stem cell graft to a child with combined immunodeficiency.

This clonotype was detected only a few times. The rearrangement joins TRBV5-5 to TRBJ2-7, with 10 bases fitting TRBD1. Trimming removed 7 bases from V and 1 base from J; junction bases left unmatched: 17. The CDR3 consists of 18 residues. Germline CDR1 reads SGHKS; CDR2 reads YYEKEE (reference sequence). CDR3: CASWNPGQGPVISYEQYF. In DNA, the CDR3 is TGTGCCAGCTGGAACCCGGGACAGGGGCCCGTTATTTCCTACGAGCAGTACTTC.

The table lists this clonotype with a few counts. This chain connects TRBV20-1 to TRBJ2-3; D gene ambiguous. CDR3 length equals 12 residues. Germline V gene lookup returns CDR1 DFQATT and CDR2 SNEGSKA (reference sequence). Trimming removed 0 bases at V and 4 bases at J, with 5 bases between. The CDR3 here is CSARDVADTQYF. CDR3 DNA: TGCAGTGCTAGAGATGTCGCAGATACGCAGTATTTT.

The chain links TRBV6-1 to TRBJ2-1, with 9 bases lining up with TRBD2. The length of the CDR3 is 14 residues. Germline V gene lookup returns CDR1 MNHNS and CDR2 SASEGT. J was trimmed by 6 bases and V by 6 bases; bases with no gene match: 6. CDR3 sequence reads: CASRQGLATNEQFF. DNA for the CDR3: TGTGCCAGCAGACAGGGACTAGCAACCAATGAGCAGTTCTTC.

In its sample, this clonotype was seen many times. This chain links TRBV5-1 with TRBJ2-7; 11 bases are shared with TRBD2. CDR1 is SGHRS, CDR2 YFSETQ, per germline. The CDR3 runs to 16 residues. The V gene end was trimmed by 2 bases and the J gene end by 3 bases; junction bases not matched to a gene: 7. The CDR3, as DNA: TGCGCCAGCAGCTTAGGGACTAGCGGAATCGGCTACGAGCAGTACTTC. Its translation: CASSLGTSGIGYEQYF.

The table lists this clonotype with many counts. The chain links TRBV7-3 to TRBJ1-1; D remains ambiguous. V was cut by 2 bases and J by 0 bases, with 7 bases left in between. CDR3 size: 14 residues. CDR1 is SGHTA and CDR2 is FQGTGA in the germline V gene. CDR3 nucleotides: TGTGCCAGCAGCTTAGAAGGGCTGAACACTGAAGCTTTCTTT. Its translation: CASSLEGLNTEAFF.

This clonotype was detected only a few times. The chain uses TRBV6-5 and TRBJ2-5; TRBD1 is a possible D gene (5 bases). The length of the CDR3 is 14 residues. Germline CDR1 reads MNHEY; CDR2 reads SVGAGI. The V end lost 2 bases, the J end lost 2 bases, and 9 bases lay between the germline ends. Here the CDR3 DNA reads TGTGCCAGCAGTTACGGGGCGGATCAAGAGACCCAGTACTTC. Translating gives CASSYGADQETQYF.

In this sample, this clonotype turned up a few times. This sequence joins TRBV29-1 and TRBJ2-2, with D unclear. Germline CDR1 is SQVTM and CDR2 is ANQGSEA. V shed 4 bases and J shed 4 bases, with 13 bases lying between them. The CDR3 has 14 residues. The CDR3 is CSVGASQSTGELFF. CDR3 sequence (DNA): TGCAGCGTTGGAGCCTCGCAGTCCACCGGGGAGCTGTTTTTT.

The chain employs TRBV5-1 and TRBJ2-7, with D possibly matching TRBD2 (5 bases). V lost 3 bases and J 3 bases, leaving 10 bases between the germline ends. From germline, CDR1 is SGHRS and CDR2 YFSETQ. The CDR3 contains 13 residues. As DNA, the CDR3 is TGCGCCAGCAGCTGGGAAGGGAGCTACGAGCAGTACTTC. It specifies CASSWEGSYEQYF.

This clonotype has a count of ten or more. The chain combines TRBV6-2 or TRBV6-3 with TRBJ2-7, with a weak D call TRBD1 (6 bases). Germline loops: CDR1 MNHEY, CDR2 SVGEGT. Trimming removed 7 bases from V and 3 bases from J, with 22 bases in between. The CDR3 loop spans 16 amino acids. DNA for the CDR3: TGTGCCAGCAATTCACCACGGAACAGGGCTGACTACGAGCAGTACTTC. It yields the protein CASNSPRNRADYEQYF.

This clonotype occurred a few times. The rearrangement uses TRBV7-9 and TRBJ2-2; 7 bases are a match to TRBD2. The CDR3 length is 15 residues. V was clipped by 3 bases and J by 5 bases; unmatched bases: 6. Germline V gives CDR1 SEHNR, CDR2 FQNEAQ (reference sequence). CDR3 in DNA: TGTGCCAGCAGCTTTGGTATCGGGAGGACCGGGGAGCTGTTTTTT. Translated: CASSFGIGRTGELFF.

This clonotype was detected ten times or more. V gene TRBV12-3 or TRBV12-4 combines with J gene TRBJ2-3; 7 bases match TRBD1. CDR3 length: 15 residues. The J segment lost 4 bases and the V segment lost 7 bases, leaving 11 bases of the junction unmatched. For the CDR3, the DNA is TGTGCCAGCAACCTGGGGGCTCAGGGGGCAGATACGCAGTATTTT. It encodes CASNLGAQGADTQYF.

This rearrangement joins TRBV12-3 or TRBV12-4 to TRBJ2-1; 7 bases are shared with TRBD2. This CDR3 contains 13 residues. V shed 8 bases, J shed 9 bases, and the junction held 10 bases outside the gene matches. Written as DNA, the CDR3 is TGTGCCAGCGAGGAGGGAGGGCCAGGTGAGCAGTTCTTC. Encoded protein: CASEEGGPGEQFF.

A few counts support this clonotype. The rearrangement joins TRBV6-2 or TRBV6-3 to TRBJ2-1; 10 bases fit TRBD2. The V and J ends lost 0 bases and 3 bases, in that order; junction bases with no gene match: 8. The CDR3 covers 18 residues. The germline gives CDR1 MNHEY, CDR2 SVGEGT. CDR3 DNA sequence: TGTGCCAGCAGTTACTCTCCTAGCGGGAGTTACGGCTACAATGAGCAGTTCTTC. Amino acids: CASSYSPSGSYGYNEQFF.

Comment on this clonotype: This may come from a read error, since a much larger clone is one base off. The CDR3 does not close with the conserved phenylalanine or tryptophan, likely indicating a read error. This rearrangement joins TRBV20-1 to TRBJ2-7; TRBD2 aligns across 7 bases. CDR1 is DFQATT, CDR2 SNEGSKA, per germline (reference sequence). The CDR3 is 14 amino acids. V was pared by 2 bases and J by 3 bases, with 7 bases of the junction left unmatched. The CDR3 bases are TGCAGTGCTAGATGGCCGGGGGGATACTACGAGCAGTACTGC. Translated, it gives CSARWPGGYYEQYC.

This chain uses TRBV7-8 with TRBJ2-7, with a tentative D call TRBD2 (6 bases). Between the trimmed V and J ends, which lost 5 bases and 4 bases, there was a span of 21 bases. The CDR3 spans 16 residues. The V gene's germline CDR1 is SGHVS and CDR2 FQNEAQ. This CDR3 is CASSHASGGILYEQYF. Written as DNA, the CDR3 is TGTGCCAGCAGCCACGCCTCTGGGGGGATCTTATACGAGCAGTACTTC.

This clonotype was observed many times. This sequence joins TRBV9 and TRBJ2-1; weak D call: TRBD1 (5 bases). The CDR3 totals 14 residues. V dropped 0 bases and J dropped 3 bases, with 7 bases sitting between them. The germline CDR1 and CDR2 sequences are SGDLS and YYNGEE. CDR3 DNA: TGTGCCAGCAGCGTAGCGCAGGGCTACAATGAGCAGTTCTTC. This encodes CASSVAQGYNEQFF.

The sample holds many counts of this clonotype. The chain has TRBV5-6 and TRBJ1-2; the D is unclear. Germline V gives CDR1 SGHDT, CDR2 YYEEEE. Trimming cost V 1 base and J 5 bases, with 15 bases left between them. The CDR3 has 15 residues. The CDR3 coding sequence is TGTGCCAGCAGCTTGTACACAGACATCGTTTATGGCTACACCTTC. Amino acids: CASSLYTDIVYGYTF. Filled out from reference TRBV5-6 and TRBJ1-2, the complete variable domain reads DAGVTQSPTHLIKTRGQQVTLRCSPKSGHDTVSWYQQALGQGPQFIFQYYEEEERQRGNFPDRFSGHQFPNYSSELNVNALLLGDSALYLCASSLYTDIVYGYTFGSGTRLTVV.

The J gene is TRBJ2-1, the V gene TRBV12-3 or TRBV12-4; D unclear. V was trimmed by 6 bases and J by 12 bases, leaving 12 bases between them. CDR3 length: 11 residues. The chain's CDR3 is CASSPSTTQFF. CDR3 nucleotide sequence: TGTGCCAGCAGCCCTTCTACAACGCAGTTCTTC.

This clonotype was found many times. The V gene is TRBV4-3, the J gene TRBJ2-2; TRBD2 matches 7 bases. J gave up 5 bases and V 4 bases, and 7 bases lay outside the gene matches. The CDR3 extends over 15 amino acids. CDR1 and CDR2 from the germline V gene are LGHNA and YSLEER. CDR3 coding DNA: TGCGCCAGCAGCCTAAGCCAGGGAGGGACCGGGGAGCTGTTTTTT. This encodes CASSLSQGGTGELFF.

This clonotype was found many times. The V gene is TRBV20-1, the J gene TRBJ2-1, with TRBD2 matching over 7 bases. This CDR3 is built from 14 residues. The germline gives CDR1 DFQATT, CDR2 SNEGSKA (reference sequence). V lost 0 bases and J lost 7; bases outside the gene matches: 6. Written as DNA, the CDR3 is TGCAGTGCTAGAGAGGCGGGAGTTTTAAATGAGCAGTTCTTC. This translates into CSAREAGVLNEQFF.

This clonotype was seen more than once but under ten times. CDR3 amino acids: CASSHDMNNQPQHF. As DNA, the CDR3 is TGTGCCAGCAGCCACGACATGAACAATCAGCCCCAGCATTTT. This chain connects TRBV7-2 to TRBJ1-5; D gene unclear. The germline V gene has CDR1 SGHTA and CDR2 FQGNSA. V lost 5 bases and J lost 3, with 11 bases in between. CDR3 length equals 14 residues.

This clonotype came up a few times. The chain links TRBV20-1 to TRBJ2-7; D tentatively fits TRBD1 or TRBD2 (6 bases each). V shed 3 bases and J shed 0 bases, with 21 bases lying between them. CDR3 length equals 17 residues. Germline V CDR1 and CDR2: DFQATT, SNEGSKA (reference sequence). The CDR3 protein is CSASLAGDSIDSYEQYF. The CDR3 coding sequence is TGCAGTGCTAGCTTGGCAGGGGACTCCATCGACTCCTACGAGCAGTACTTC.

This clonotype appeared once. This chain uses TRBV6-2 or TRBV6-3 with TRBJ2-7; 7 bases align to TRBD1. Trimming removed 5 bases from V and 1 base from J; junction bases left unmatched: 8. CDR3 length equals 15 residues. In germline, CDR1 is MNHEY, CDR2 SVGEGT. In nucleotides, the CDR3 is TGTGCCAGCAGTAAACTGAGACAGGGTTCCTACGAGCAGTACTTC. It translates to CASSKLRQGSYEQYF.

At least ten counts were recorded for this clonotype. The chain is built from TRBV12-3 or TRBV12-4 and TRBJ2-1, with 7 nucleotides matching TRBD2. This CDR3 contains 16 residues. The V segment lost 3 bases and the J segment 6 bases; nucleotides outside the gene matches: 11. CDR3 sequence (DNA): TGTGCCAGCAGTTTGCTAGCGGTCCCCAGAGTCAATGAGCAGTTCTTC. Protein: CASSLLAVPRVNEQFF.

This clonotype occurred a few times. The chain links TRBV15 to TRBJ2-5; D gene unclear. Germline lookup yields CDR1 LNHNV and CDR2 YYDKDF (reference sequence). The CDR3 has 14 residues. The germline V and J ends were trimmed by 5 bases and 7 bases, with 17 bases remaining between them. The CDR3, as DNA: TGTGCCACCAGCCCACCATATAGGGCAGGGACCCAGTACTTC. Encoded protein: CATSPPYRAGTQYF. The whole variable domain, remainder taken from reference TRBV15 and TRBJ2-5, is DAMVIQNPRYQVTQFGKPVTLSCSQTLNHNVMYWYQQKSSQAPKLLFHYYDKDFNNEADTPDNFQSRRPNTSFCFLDIRSPGLGDTAMYLCATSPPYRAGTQYFGPGTRLLVL.

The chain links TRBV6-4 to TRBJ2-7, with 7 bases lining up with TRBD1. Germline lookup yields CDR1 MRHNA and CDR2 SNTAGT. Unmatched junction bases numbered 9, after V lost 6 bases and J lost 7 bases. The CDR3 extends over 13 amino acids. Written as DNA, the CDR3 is TGTGCCAGCAGGTGGGACAGTTTACGTGAGCAGTACTTC. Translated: CASRWDSLREQYF.

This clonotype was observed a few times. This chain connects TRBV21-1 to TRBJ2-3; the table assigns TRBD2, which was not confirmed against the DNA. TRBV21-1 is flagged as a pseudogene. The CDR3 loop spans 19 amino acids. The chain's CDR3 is CASSKRSTRGAEGGDTQYF. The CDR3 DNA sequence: TGTGCCAGCAGCAAAAGGTCGACTCGCGGGGCGGAAGGTGGGGATACGCAGTATTTT.

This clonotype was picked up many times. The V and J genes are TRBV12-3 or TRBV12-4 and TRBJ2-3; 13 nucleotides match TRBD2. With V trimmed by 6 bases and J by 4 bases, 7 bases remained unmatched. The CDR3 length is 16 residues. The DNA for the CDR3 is TGTGCCAGCAGCAGCCACGGACTAGCGGGAGCAGATACGCAGTATTTT. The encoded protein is CASSSHGLAGADTQYF.

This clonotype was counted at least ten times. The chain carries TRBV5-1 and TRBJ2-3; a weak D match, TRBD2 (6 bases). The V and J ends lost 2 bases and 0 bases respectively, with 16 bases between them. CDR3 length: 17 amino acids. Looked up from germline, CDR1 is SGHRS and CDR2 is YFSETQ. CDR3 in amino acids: CASSFPPGGTSTDTQYF. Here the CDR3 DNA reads TGCGCCAGCAGCTTTCCCCCCGGAGGGACTAGCACAGATACGCAGTATTTT.